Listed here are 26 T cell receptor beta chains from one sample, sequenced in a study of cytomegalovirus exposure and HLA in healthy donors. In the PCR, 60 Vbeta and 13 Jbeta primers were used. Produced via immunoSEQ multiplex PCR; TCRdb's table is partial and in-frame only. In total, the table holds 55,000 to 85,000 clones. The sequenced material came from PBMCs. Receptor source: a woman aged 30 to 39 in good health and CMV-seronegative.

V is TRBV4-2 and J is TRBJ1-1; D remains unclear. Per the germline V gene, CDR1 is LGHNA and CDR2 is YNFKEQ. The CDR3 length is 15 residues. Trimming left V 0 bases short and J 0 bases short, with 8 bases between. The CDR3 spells CASSQERLMNTEAFF. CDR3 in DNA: TGTGCCAGCAGCCAAGAGCGGCTAATGAACACTGAAGCTTTCTTT.

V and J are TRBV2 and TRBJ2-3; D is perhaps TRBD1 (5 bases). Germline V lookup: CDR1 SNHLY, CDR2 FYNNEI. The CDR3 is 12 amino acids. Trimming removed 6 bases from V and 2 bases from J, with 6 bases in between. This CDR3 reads CASRDNTDTQYF. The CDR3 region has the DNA TGTGCCAGCAGGGACAACACAGATACGCAGTATTTT.

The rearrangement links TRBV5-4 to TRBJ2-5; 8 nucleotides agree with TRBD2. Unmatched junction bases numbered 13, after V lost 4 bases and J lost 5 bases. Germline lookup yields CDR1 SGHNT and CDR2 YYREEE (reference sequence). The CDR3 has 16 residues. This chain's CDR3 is CASSDPDTRGGETQYF. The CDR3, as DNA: TGTGCCAGCAGCGATCCTGATACCCGGGGGGGCGAGACCCAGTACTTC. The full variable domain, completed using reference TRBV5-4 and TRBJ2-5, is ETGVTQSPTHLIKTRGQQVTLRCSSQSGHNTVSWYQQALGQGPQFIFQYYREEENGRGNFPPRFSGLQFPNYSSELNVNALELDDSALYLCASSDPDTRGGETQYFGPGTRLLVL.

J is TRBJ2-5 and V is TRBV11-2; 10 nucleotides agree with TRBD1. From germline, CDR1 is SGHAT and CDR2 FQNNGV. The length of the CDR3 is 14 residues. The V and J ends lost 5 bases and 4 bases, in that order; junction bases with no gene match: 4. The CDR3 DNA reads TGTGCCAGCAGCACCGACAGGGGGCGAGAGACCCAGTACTTC. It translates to CASSTDRGRETQYF. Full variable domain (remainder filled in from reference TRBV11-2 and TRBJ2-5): EAGVAQSPRYKIIEKRQSVAFWCNPISGHATLYWYQQILGQGPKLLIQFQNNGVVDDSQLPKDRFSAERLKGVDSTLKIQPAKLEDSAVYLCASSTDRGRETQYFGPGTRLLVL.

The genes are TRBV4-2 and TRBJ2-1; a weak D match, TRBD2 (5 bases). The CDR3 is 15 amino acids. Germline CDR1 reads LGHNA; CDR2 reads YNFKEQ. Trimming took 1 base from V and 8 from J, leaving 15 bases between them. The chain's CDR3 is CASSQAGLAGDEQFF. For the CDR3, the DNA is TGTGCCAGCAGCCAAGCGGGGTTAGCCGGGGATGAGCAGTTCTTC.

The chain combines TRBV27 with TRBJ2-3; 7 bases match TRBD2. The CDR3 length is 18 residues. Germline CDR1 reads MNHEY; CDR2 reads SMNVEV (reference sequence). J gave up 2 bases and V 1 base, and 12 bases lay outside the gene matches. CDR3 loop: CASSLWGEGSPYTDTQYF. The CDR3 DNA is TGTGCCAGCAGTTTATGGGGGGAGGGTAGCCCCTACACAGATACGCAGTATTTT.

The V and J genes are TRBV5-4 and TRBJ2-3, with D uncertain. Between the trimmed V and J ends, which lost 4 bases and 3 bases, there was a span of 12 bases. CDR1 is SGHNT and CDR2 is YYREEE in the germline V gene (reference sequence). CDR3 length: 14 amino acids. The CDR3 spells CASSPRRGTDTQYF. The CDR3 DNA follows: TGTGCCAGCAGCCCTAGACGCGGAACAGATACGCAGTATTTT.

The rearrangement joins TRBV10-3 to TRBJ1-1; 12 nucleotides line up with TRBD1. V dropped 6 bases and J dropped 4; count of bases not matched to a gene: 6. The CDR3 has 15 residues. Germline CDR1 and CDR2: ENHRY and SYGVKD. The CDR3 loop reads CAIRPGQGAFTEAFF. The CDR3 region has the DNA TGTGCCATCAGGCCGGGACAGGGGGCGTTCACTGAAGCTTTCTTT.

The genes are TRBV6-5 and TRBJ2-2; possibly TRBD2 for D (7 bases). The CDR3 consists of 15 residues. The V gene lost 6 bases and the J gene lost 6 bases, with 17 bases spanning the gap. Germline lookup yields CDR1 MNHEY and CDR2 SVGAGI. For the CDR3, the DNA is TGTGCCAGCAGCCCCGCGGGGGCCGGGGCCGGGGAGCTGTTTTTT. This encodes CASSPAGAGAGELFF.

CDR3 amino acids: CASSFPPTTYEQYF. The DNA of the CDR3 is TGTGCCAGCAGTTTCCCCCCTACTACCTACGAGCAGTACTTC. The J gene is TRBJ2-7, the V gene TRBV28; D unclear. This CDR3 spans 14 amino acids. Between the trimmed V and J ends, which lost 3 bases and 2 bases, there was a span of 11 bases. Germline V gene lookup returns CDR1 MDHEN and CDR2 SYDVKM. The complete variable domain, with remaining parts taken from reference TRBV28 and TRBJ2-7, reads DVKVTQSSRYLVKRTGEKVFLECVQDMDHENMFWYRQDPGLGLRLIYFSYDVKMKEKGDIPEGYSVSREKKERFSLILESASTNQTSMYLCASSFPPTTYEQYFGPGTRLTVT.

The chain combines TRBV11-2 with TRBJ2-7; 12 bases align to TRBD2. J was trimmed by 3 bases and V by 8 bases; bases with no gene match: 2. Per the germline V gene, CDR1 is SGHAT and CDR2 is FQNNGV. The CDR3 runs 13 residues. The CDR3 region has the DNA TGTGCCAGCCGACTAGCGGGGGACTACGAGCAGTACTTC. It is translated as CASRLAGDYEQYF.

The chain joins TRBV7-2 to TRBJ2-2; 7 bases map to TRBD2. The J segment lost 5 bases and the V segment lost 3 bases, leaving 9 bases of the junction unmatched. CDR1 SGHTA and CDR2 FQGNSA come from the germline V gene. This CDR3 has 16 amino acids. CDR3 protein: CASSLGGALRTGELFF. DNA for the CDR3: TGTGCCAGCAGCTTGGGAGGGGCCCTAAGGACCGGGGAGCTGTTTTTT.

This CDR3 is CASSHDRRGSSDKNIQYF. The CDR3 nucleotides are TGTGCCAGCAGTCACGACAGAAGGGGGAGTTCTGACAAAAACATTCAGTACTTC. The chain carries TRBV27 and TRBJ2-4, with D maybe TRBD1 (6 bases). Germline values: CDR1 MNHEY, CDR2 SMNVEV (reference sequence). With 5 bases removed from V and 3 bases from J, the gap between germline ends came to 23 bases. The CDR3 consists of 18 residues.

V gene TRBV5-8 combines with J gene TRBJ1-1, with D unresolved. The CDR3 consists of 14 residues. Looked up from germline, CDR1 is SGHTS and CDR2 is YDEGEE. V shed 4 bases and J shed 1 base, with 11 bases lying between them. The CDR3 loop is CASSVSVQNTEAFF. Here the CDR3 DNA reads TGTGCCAGCAGCGTATCAGTTCAGAACACTGAAGCTTTCTTT.

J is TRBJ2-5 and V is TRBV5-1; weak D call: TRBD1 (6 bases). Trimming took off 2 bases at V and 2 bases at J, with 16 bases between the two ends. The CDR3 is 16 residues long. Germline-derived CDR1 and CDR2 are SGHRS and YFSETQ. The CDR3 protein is CASSFTLGTPQETQYF. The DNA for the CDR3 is TGCGCCAGCAGCTTCACCCTCGGGACACCTCAAGAGACCCAGTACTTC.

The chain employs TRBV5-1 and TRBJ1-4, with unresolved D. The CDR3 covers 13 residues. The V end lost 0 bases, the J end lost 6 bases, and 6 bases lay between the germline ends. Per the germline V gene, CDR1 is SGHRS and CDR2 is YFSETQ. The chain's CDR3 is CASSLGAYEKLFF. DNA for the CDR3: TGCGCCAGCAGCTTGGGGGCTTATGAAAAACTGTTTTTT.

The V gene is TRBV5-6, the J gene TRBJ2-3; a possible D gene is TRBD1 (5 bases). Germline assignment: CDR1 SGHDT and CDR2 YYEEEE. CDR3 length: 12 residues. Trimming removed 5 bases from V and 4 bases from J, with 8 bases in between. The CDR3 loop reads CASRQAPDTQYF. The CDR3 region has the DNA TGTGCCAGCAGACAGGCTCCAGATACGCAGTATTTT. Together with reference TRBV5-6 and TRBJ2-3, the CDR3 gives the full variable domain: DAGVTQSPTHLIKTRGQQVTLRCSPKSGHDTVSWYQQALGQGPQFIFQYYEEEERQRGNFPDRFSGHQFPNYSSELNVNALLLGDSALYLCASRQAPDTQYFGPGTRLTVL.

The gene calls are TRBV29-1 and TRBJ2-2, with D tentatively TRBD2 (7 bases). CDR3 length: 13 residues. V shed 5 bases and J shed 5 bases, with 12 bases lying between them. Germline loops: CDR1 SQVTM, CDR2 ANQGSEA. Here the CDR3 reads CSVSQGGTGELFF. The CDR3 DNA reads TGCAGCGTTTCACAGGGAGGGACCGGGGAGCTGTTTTTT.

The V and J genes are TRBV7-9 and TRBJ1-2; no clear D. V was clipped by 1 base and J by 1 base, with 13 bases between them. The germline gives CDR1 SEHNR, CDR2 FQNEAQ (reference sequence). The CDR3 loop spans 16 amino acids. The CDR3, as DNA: TGTGCCAGCAGCTTAGGGCCCCTCCTTAATAACTATGGCTACACCTTC. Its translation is CASSLGPLLNNYGYTF.

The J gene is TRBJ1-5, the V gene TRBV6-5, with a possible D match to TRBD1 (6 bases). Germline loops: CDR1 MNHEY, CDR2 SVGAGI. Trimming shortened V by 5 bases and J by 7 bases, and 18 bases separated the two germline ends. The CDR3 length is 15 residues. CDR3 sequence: CASSAEGGGMQPQHF. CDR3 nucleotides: TGTGCCAGCAGTGCCGAAGGGGGGGGGATGCAGCCCCAGCATTTT.

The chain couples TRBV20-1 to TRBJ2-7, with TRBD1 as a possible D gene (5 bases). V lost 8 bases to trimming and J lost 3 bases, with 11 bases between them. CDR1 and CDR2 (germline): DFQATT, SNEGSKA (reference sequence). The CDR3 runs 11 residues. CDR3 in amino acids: CSLPTVYEQYF. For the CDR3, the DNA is TGCAGTCTACCGACAGTCTACGAGCAGTACTTC.

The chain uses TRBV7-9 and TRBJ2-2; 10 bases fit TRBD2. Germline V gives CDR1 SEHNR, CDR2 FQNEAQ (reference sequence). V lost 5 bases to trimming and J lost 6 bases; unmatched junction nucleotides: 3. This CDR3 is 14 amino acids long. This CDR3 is CASSASGSPGELFF. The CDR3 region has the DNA TGTGCCAGCAGCGCTAGCGGGAGTCCCGGGGAGCTGTTTTTT.

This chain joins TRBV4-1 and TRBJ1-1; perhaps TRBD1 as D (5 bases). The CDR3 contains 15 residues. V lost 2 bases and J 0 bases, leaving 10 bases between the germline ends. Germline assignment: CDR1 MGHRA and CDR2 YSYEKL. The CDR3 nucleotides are TGCGCCAGCAGCCAAATAAGGGGAATGAACACTGAAGCTTTCTTT. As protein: CASSQIRGMNTEAFF.

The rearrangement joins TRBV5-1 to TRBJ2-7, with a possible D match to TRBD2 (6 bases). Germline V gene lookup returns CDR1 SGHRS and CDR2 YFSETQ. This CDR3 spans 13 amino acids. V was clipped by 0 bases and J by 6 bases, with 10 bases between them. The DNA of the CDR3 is TGCGCCAGCAGCTTGGGCGGGAAGACCGAGCAGTACTTC. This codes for CASSLGGKTEQYF.

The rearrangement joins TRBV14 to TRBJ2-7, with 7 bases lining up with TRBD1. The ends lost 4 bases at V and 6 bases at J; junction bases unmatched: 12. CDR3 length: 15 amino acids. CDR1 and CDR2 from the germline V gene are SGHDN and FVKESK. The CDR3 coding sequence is TGTGCCAGCAGCCTCACACAGGGGTCGCTGGGCGAGCAGTACTTC. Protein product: CASSLTQGSLGEQYF.

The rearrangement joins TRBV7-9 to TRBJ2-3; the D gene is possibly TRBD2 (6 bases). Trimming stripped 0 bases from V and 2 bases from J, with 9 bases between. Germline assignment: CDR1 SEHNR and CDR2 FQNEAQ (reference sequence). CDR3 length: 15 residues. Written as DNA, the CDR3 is TGTGCCAGCAGCTTAGCGGGAGGTAACACAGATACGCAGTATTTT. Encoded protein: CASSLAGGNTDTQYF.